Following are 12 T cell receptor beta chains from one sample sequenced in a study of graft-versus-host responses after intestinal transplantation. Antigens for these TCRs are unknown. Clones were sequenced by immunoSEQ multiplex PCR, and TCRdb holds only the in-frame ones, with some missing. The sample lists under 150,000 clones; approximately 95% were seen once. The sequencing used unstimulated CD8+ T cells sorted from spleen or lymph node cells, collected before intestinal transplant. The source of these receptors is a human donor who received an intestinal transplant.

This chain links TRBV19 with TRBJ1-5; D remains ambiguous. V was trimmed by 4 bases and J by 0 bases, leaving 13 bases between them. CDR1 and CDR2 (germline): LNHDA, SQIVND (reference sequence). This CDR3 spans 16 amino acids. The CDR3 is CASSTPQSFSNQPQHF. For the CDR3, the DNA is TGTGCCAGTAGTACCCCACAGTCATTTAGCAATCAGCCCCAGCATTTT.

The rearrangement joins TRBV19 to TRBJ1-1, with a weak D call TRBD1 (6 bases). V was shortened by 4 bases and J by 1 base, with 10 bases between the two germline ends. Germline V gives CDR1 LNHDA, CDR2 SQIVND (reference sequence). The CDR3 runs to 14 residues. The CDR3 region is CASSSWGPNTEAFF. CDR3 in DNA: TGTGCCAGTAGTAGTTGGGGGCCGAACACTGAAGCTTTCTTT.

The gene calls are TRBV6-5 and TRBJ2-1; no definite D call. V was pared by 6 bases and J by 4 bases, with 10 bases between. Germline V gene data show CDR1 as MNHEY and CDR2 as SVGAGI. CDR3 size: 13 residues. The CDR3 loop reads CASSPNKYNEQFF. The CDR3 nucleotides read TGTGCCAGCAGCCCTAACAAGTACAATGAGCAGTTCTTC.

The V and J genes are TRBV11-2 and TRBJ1-3; D is ambiguous. CDR3 length: 12 residues. The V and J ends lost 1 base and 4 bases respectively, with 2 bases between them. CDR1 is SGHAT and CDR2 is FQNNGV in the germline V gene. Here the CDR3 reads CASSLGGNTIYF. The CDR3 region has the DNA TGTGCCAGCAGCTTAGGCGGAAACACCATATATTTT.

The chain carries TRBV28 and TRBJ2-3, with 13 nucleotides matching TRBD2. Germline V CDR1 and CDR2: MDHEN, SYDVKM. V was pared by 4 bases and J by 5 bases, with 9 bases of the junction left unmatched. The CDR3 is 17 residues long. The CDR3 DNA reads as TGTGCCAGCAGTTCTCCGGGACTAGCGGGACTCGGAGATACGCAGTATTTT. Translating gives CASSSPGLAGLGDTQYF.

This clone has only a few counts. In DNA form, the CDR3 reads TGTGCCAGCAGTCTCGGACAGGGGGAAACTGAGCAGTTCTTC. Amino acid sequence: CASSLGQGETEQFF. V usage is TRBV6-5 and J usage is TRBJ2-1; 10 bases line up with TRBD1. The CDR3 has 14 residues. V shed 5 bases and J 9 bases; nucleotides not matched to a gene: 7. Germline V gene sequence: CDR1 MNHEY, CDR2 SVGAGI.

The chain recombines TRBV27 with TRBJ2-7; tentative D call: TRBD2 (5 bases). CDR3 length: 12 amino acids. The germline V gene has CDR1 MNHEY and CDR2 SMNVEV (reference sequence). V was pared by 2 bases and J by 5 bases, with 7 bases between. The CDR3 bases are TGTGCCAGCAGTTTACTCGGGAACGAGCAGTACTTC. Translating gives CASSLLGNEQYF.

The chain couples TRBV28 to TRBJ2-7; weak D call: TRBD1 (6 bases). Between the trimmed V and J ends, which lost 8 bases and 4 bases, there was a span of 9 bases. Germline V gives CDR1 MDHEN, CDR2 SYDVKM. The CDR3 is made up of 11 amino acids. The CDR3 loop reads CASLDRYEQYF. DNA for the CDR3: TGTGCCAGCTTAGACAGGTACGAGCAGTACTTC.

The chain recombines TRBV5-6 with TRBJ2-7, with unresolved D. Trimming removed 5 bases from V and 2 bases from J, with 8 bases in between. The CDR3 runs 12 residues. CDR1 is SGHDT and CDR2 is YYEEEE in the germline V gene. The CDR3 nucleotides read TGTGCCAGCAGTTCCTTTCCCTACGAGCAGTACTTC. Encoded protein: CASSSFPYEQYF.

This sequence joins TRBV4-1 and TRBJ2-3; 9 positions match TRBD2. CDR3 length: 14 residues. J lost 1 base, V lost 5 bases, and 1 base had no gene match. Germline V lookup: CDR1 MGHRA, CDR2 YSYEKL. The CDR3 DNA reads as TGCGCCAGCAGCGTAGCGGGAGGCACAGATACGCAGTATTTT. It specifies CASSVAGGTDTQYF.

This sequence joins TRBV28 and TRBJ2-2; weak D call: TRBD2 (6 bases). Between the trimmed V and J ends, which lost 3 bases and 6 bases, there was a span of 8 bases. Germline V gene data show CDR1 as MDHEN and CDR2 as SYDVKM. This CDR3 is 13 amino acids long. The chain's CDR3 is CASSFTGAGELFF. In DNA form, the CDR3 reads TGTGCCAGCAGTTTCACGGGAGCCGGGGAGCTGTTTTTT.

The chain links TRBV5-6 to TRBJ2-5; perhaps TRBD1 as D (6 bases). The CDR3 has 15 amino acids. V shed 4 bases and J shed 1 base, with 14 bases lying between them. Germline lookup yields CDR1 SGHDT and CDR2 YYEEEE. The CDR3 loop reads CASSRKDSFQETQYF. CDR3 bases: TGTGCCAGCAGCAGGAAGGACAGCTTCCAAGAGACCCAGTACTTC.